This T cell receptor beta chain was identified during a study of T cell repertoires in cytomegalovirus infection. The wider study: Shared public TCR beta signatures pointed to both CMV infection and a matching HLA type.

General observations from the study: There were HLA-C-restricted CMV-specific TCR beta clonotypes dominating the ex vivo response. Carriers of CMV plus the relevant HLA were identified by cumulative public TCR beta family frequency.

One entry per CDR3 protein results from TCRdb running MiXCR on the reads. The repertoire holds tens of thousands of distinct CDR3 sequences, 20% to 25% seen once, with 79% in the top ten. This clonotype has more than one count but fewer than ten. Its target is unknown. The sequence came from a human donor in good health (CMV status not recorded). Some clones in this sample may be carry-over from other donors' samples. The sequenced material came from PBMCs, sequenced either directly or after in vitro stimulation (not recorded which).

CDR3 nucleotides: TGTGCCAGCAGTTCTTCTTCGACAATCTACGAGCAGTACTTC. Amino acid sequence: CASSSSSTIYEQYF. The chain is built from TRBV7-9 and TRBJ2-7; D not resolved. V lost 6 bases, J lost 3 bases, and 15 bases lay in between. CDR3 length: 14 residues. Germline CDR1 and CDR2: SEHNR and FQNEAQ (reference sequence).